Presented here are 16 T cell receptor beta chains from one specimen sequenced in a study of shared clonotypes between healthy human individuals. The method was immunoSEQ multiplex PCR; TCRdb's version includes in-frame clones alone and lacks a portion of them. The sample lists some 2,400,000 clones, almost 96% occurring once. Sequencing used naive CD4+ T cells sorted from blood. The subset: CD45RA+ positively selected. These receptors all stem from a man aged 18 to 29 in good health.

The rearrangement joins TRBV10-3 to TRBJ1-2, with TRBD1 matching 10 bases. This CDR3 is built from 16 residues. J gave up 8 bases and V 3 bases, and 12 bases lay outside the gene matches. CDR1 is ENHRY and CDR2 is SYGVKD in the germline V gene. CDR3 amino acids: CAISDLMAGQGSGYTF. In DNA, the CDR3 is TGTGCCATCAGTGATCTTATGGCGGGACAGGGGTCGGGCTACACCTTC.

This chain joins TRBV27 and TRBJ2-7; 9 bases map to TRBD1. V lost 2 bases, J lost 1 base, and 3 bases stayed unmatched. In germline, CDR1 is MNHEY, CDR2 SMNVEV (reference sequence). This CDR3 is 15 amino acids long. CDR3 bases: TGTGCCAGCAGTTTAGCCGGGACAGGGTCCTACGAGCAGTACTTC. It encodes CASSLAGTGSYEQYF.

V gene TRBV27 combines with J gene TRBJ2-7; 9 positions match TRBD1. Germline CDR1 reads MNHEY; CDR2 reads SMNVEV (reference sequence). V shed 7 bases, J shed 5 bases, and the junction held 12 bases outside the gene matches. The CDR3 is 15 amino acids. The CDR3 protein is CASTLGGQGDHEQYF. Written as DNA, the CDR3 is TGTGCCAGCACCCTAGGGGGACAGGGAGACCACGAGCAGTACTTC.

V is TRBV4-1 and J is TRBJ1-6, with TRBD1 matching 7 bases. The length of the CDR3 is 16 residues. Germline CDR1 reads MGHRA; CDR2 reads YSYEKL. Trimming cost V 4 bases and J 6 bases; bases outside gene matches: 9. The CDR3 bases are TGCGCCAGCAGCCGTTCGGACAGGTTTATTAATTCACCCCTCCACTTT. This codes for CASSRSDRFINSPLHF.

The chain recombines TRBV11-3 with TRBJ2-5; TRBD2 might be the D (6 bases). Germline-derived CDR1 and CDR2 are SGHNT and YENEEA. The CDR3 spans 15 residues. V shed 1 base and J shed 3 bases, with 12 bases lying between them. The CDR3 reads CASSLGGLEKETQYF. In nucleotides, the CDR3 is TGTGCCAGCAGCTTAGGGGGACTGGAAAAAGAGACCCAGTACTTC.

The rearrangement uses TRBV19 and TRBJ1-6, with TRBD1 matching over 7 bases. Unmatched junction bases numbered 7, after V lost 5 bases and J lost 9 bases. The CDR3 sequence is 14 residues long. CDR1 is LNHDA, CDR2 SQIVND, per germline (reference sequence). CDR3 sequence (DNA): TGTGCCAGTAGTCCGACAGGGACGGGTTCACCCCTCCACTTT. Encoded protein: CASSPTGTGSPLHF. Variable domain in full (rest from reference TRBV19 and TRBJ1-6): DGGITQSPKYLFRKEGQNVTLSCEQNLNHDAMYWYRQDPGQGLRLIYYSQIVNDFQKGDIAEGYSVSREKKESFPLTVTSAQKNPTAFYLCASSPTGTGSPLHFGNGTRLTVT.

The chain links TRBV18 to TRBJ1-2; 9 bases agree with TRBD1. Germline lookup yields CDR1 KGHSH and CDR2 LQKENI. The CDR3 has 15 residues. Trimming removed 3 bases from V and 8 bases from J; junction bases left unmatched: 10. CDR3 region: CASSPPDRGVDGYTF. CDR3 nucleotide sequence: TGTGCCAGCTCACCCCCCGACAGGGGGGTGGACGGCTACACCTTC.

This rearrangement joins TRBV7-2 to TRBJ2-5, with 8 positions matching TRBD1. Germline values: CDR1 SGHTA, CDR2 FQGNSA. The CDR3 has 14 amino acids. Trimming at V came to 1 base and at J to 5 bases, leaving 3 bases not matched to a gene. CDR3 coding DNA: TGTGCCAGCAGCTTAGGTGGGACAGGCGAGACCCAGTACTTC. Translated, it gives CASSLGGTGETQYF.

V and J are TRBV18 and TRBJ2-7, with D possibly matching TRBD1 (7 bases). From germline, CDR1 is KGHSH and CDR2 LQKENI. The CDR3 consists of 14 residues. Between the trimmed V and J ends, which lost 4 bases and 0 bases, there was a span of 10 bases. The CDR3 sequence is CASSRGDSSYEQYF. CDR3 DNA: TGTGCCAGCTCACGCGGGGACAGCTCCTACGAGCAGTACTTC.

As regards this clone: The sample has other DNA sequences that encode this CDR3 too. The chain carries TRBV7-9 and TRBJ2-5; D may be TRBD2 (6 bases). The germline V gene has CDR1 SEHNR and CDR2 FQNEAQ (reference sequence). The CDR3 covers 14 residues. The germline V and J ends were trimmed by 4 bases and 5 bases, with 14 bases remaining between them. The CDR3 sequence is CASSSGLAGETQYF. In nucleotides, the CDR3 is TGTGCCAGCAGCTCGGGACTGGCAGGGGAGACCCAGTACTTC.

This sequence joins TRBV29-1 and TRBJ2-2; the match to TRBD2 covers 8 bases. The CDR3 totals 15 residues. CDR1 and CDR2 (germline): SQVTM, ANQGSEA. V was clipped by 3 bases and J by 1 base; unmatched bases: 4. The CDR3: CSVDRAGGNTGELFF. CDR3 DNA sequence: TGCAGCGTTGATCGGGCGGGAGGGAACACCGGGGAGCTGTTTTTT.

CDR3 DNA: TGTGCCAGCAGTTACTCCCCATCCCCGGATCAGCCCCAGCATTTT. Encoded protein: CASSYSPSPDQPQHF. The chain employs TRBV6-5 and TRBJ1-5; D uncertain. The CDR3 spans 15 residues. V gave up 0 bases and J gave up 5 bases, with 11 bases separating them. The germline V gene has CDR1 MNHEY and CDR2 SVGAGI.

The rearrangement links TRBV28 to TRBJ1-2, with a weak D call TRBD1 (6 bases). This CDR3 is built from 16 residues. Germline V lookup: CDR1 MDHEN, CDR2 SYDVKM. V was cut by 4 bases and J by 7 bases, with 22 bases left in between. CDR3 region: CASSSPQSGGLGGYTF. The CDR3 DNA reads TGTGCCAGCAGTTCCCCCCAATCGGGGGGGCTGGGTGGCTACACCTTC.

Note on this clone: Other DNA sequences in this specimen translate into the identical CDR3. V and J are TRBV7-8 and TRBJ1-5; D unresolved. V dropped 2 bases and J dropped 7 bases, with 9 bases sitting between them. Germline V CDR1 and CDR2: SGHVS, FQNEAQ. This CDR3 region has 13 residues. CDR3 amino acids: CASSLTPGQPQHF. For the CDR3, the DNA is TGTGCCAGCAGCTTAACCCCAGGCCAGCCCCAGCATTTT.

This sequence joins TRBV11-2 and TRBJ2-5; D perhaps matches TRBD1 (7 bases). The CDR3 has 17 residues. The V gene lost 6 bases and the J gene lost 3 bases, with 23 bases spanning the gap. CDR1 SGHAT and CDR2 FQNNGV come from the germline V gene. In nucleotides, the CDR3 is TGTGCCAGCAGACACACTCCCGGGGGACAGATTAAAGAGACCCAGTACTTC. Its protein is CASRHTPGGQIKETQYF.

This clone was detected only once. The rearrangement joins TRBV18 to TRBJ1-3; 7 bases are shared with TRBD1. The ends lost 2 bases at V and 4 bases at J; junction bases unmatched: 5. CDR1 is KGHSH, CDR2 LQKENI, per germline. The CDR3 runs to 15 residues. CDR3 amino acids: CASSPGRQGGNTIYF. CDR3 sequence (DNA): TGTGCCAGCTCACCAGGGAGACAGGGAGGAAACACCATATATTTT.